The entry that follows covers one T cell receptor beta chain sequence. Its target is unknown. These data originate in a study of vaccination effects on CD4 cells after COVID-19. Deletions cut 6 bases from V and 0 bases from J, with 17 bases between. The CDR3 consists of 16 residues. Peptide-pool stimulation followed by sequencing identified expanded antigen-specific CD4+ clonotypes in the ViraFEST assay. Researchers isolated CD4+ T cells once less than twelve days of culture had elapsed. None of these healthy vaccinees had been infected with SARS-CoV-2 before vaccination. Repertoires were generated with immunoSEQ multiplex PCR, while TCRdb's copy carries only in-frame clones and drops some. This table has 25,000 to 30,000 clones, about 80% appearing once.

Material: CD4+ T cells from PBMCs cultured with SARS-CoV-2 spike peptides, obtained before COVID-19 vaccination. The sequence was obtained from a human donor who received a COVID-19 vaccine. The rearrangement links TRBV23-1 to TRBJ1-2; D gene uncertain. TRBV23-1 carries the ORF label, with uncertain function. The CDR3 DNA reads as TGCGCCAGCAGCCCTTTAAGGGAGCTACCTAACTATGGCTACACCTTC. It is translated as CASSPLRELPNYGYTF.